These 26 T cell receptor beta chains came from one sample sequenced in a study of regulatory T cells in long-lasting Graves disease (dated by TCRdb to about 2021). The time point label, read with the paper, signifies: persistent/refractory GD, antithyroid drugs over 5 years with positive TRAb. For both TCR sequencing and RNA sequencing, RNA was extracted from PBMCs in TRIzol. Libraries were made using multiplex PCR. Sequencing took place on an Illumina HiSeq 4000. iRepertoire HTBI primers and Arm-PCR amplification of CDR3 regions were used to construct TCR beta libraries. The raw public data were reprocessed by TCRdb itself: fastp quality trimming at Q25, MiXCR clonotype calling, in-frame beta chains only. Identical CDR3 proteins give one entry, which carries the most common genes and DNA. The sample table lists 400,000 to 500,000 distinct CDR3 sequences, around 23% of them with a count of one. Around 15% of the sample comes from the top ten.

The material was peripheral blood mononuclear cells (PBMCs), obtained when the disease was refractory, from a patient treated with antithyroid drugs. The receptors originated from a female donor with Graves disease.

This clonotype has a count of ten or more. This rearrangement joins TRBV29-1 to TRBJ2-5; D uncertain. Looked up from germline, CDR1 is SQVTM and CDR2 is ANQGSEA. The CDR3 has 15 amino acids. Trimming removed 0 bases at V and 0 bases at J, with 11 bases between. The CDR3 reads CSVEDPLTDQETQYF. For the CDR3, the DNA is TGCAGCGTTGAAGATCCCCTGACGGACCAAGAGACCCAGTACTTC.

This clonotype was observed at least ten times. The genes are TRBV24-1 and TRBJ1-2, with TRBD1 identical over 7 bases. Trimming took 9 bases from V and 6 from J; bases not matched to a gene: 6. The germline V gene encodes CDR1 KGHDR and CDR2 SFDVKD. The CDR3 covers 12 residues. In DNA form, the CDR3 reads TGTGCCACCGCGACAGGGTTCGATGGCTACACCTTC. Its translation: CATATGFDGYTF.

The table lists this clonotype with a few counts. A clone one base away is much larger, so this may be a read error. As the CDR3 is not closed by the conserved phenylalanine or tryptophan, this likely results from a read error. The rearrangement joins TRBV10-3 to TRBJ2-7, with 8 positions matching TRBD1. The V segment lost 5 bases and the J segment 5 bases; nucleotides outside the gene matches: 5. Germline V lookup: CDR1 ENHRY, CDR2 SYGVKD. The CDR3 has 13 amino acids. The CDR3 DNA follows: TGTGCCATCAGTCATCCACAGGGGGACGAGCAGTACCTC. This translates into CAISHPQGDEQYL.

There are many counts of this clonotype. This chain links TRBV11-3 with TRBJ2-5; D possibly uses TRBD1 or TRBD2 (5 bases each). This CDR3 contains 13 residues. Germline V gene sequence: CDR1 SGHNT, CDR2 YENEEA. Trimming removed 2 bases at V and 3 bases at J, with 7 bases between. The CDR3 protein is CASSLRDEETQYF. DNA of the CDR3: TGTGCCAGCAGCTTAAGGGACGAAGAGACCCAGTACTTC.

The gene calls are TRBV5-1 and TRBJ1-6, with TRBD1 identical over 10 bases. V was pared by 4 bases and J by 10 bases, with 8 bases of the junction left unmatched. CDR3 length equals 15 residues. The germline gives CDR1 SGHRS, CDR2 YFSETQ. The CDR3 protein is CASSPTGTGDSPLHF. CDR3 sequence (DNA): TGCGCCAGCAGCCCAACCGGGACAGGGGACTCACCCCTCCACTTT.

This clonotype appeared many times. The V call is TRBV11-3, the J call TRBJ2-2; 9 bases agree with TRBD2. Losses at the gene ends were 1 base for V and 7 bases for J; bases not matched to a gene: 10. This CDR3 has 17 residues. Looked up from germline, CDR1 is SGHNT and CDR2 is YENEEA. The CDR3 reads CASSLAGTSTQIGELFF. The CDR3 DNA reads TGTGCCAGCAGCTTAGCCGGGACTAGCACTCAGATCGGGGAGCTGTTTTTT.

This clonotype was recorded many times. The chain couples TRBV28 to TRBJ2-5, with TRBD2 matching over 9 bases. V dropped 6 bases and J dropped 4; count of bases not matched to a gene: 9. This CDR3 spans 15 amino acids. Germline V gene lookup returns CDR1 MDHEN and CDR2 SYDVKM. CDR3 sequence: CASSRIGTSSETQYF. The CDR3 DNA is TGTGCCAGCAGCCGCATAGGGACTAGCTCAGAGACCCAGTACTTC. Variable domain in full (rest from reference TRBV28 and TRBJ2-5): DVKVTQSSRYLVKRTGEKVFLECVQDMDHENMFWYRQDPGLGLRLIYFSYDVKMKEKGDIPEGYSVSREKKERFSLILESASTNQTSMYLCASSRIGTSSETQYFGPGTRLLVL.

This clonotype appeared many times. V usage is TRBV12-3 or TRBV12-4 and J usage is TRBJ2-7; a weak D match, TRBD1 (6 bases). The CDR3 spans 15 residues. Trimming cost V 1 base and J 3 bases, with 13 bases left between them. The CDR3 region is CASSLGPGDNYEQYF. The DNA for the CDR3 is TGTGCCAGCAGTTTAGGGCCAGGGGACAACTACGAGCAGTACTTC.

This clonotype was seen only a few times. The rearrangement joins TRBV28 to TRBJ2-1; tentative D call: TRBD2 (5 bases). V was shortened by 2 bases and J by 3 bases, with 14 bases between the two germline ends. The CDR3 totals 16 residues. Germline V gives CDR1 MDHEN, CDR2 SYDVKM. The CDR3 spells CASSLPRSAYYNEQFF. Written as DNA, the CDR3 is TGTGCCAGCAGTTTACCACGTAGCGCCTACTACAATGAGCAGTTCTTC.

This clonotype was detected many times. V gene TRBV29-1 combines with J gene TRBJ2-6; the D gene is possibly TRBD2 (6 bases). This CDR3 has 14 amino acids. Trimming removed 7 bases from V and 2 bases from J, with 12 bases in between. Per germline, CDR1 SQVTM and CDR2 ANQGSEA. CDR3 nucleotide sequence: TGCAGCGCCATCAGGGAGGCTGGGGCCAACGTCCTGACTTTC. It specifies CSAIREAGANVLTF.

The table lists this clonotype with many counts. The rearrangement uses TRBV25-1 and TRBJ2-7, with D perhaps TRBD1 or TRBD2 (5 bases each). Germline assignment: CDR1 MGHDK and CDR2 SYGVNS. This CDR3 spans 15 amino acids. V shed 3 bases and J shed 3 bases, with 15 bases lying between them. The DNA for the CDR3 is TGTGCCAGCAGTGATCTGGGTCGGGACCTCTACGAGCAGTACTTC. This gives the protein CASSDLGRDLYEQYF.

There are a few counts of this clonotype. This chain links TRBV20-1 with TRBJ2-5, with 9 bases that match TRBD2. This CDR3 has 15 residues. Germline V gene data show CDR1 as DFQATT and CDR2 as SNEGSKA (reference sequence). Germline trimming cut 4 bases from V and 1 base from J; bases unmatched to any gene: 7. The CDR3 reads CSAKGASGIQETQYF. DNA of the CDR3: TGCAGTGCTAAGGGGGCTAGCGGGATCCAAGAGACCCAGTACTTC.

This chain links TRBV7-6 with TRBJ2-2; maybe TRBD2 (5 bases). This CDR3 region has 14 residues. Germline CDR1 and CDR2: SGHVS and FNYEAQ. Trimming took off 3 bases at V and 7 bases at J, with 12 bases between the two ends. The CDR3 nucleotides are TGTGCCAGCAGCTTTGAGGGATTGGGCGGGGAGCTGTTTTTT. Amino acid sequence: CASSFEGLGGELFF.

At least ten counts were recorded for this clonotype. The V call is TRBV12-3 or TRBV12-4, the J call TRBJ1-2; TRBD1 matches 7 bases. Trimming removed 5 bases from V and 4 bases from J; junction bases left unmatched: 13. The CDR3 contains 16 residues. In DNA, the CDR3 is TGTGCCAGCAGTCCCGGGACAGCCGGGGCGTCCTATGGCTACACCTTC. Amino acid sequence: CASSPGTAGASYGYTF.

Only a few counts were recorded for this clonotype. CDR3 sequence reads: CASSLGPSLYGYTF. DNA of the CDR3: TGTGCCAGCAGCTTAGGGCCTTCTCTCTATGGCTACACCTTC. The rearrangement links TRBV7-2 to TRBJ1-2; D gene unclear. Looked up from germline, CDR1 is SGHTA and CDR2 is FQGNSA. This CDR3 is built from 14 residues. The V gene lost 1 base and the J gene lost 4 bases, with 10 bases spanning the gap.

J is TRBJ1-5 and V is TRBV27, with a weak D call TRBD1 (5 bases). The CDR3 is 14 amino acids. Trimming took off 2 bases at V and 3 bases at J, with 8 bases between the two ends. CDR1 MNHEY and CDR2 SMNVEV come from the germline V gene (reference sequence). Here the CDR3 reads CASSLNGANQPQHF. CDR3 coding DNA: TGTGCCAGCAGTTTAAACGGGGCCAATCAGCCCCAGCATTTT.

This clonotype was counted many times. This chain's CDR3 is CSAPSVREGPEQYF. In DNA, the CDR3 is TGCAGTGCCCCGAGCGTGCGGGAGGGCCCCGAGCAGTACTTC. The V call is TRBV20-1, the J call TRBJ2-7; 9 bases agree with TRBD2. The V gene's germline CDR1 is DFQATT and CDR2 SNEGSKA (reference sequence). The CDR3 has 14 amino acids. The ends lost 6 bases at V and 6 bases at J; junction bases unmatched: 12.

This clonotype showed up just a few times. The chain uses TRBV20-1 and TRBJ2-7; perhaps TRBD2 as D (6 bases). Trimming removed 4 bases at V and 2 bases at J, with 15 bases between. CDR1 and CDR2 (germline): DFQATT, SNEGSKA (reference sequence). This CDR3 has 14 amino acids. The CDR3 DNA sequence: TGCAGTGCTAAGCCAGGGACTGCTACCTACGAGCAGTACTTC. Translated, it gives CSAKPGTATYEQYF.

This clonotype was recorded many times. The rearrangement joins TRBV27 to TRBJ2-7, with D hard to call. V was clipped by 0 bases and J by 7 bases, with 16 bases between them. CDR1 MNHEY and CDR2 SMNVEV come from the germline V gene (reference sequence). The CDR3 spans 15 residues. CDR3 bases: TGTGCCAGCAGTTTATCAGCGAGCAACCAACGGGAGCAGTACTTC. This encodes CASSLSASNQREQYF.

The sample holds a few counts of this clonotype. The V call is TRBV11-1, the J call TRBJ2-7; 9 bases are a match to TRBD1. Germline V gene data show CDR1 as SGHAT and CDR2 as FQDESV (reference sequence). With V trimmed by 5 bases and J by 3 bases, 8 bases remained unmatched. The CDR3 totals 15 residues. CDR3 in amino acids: CASSPGTGTIYEQYF. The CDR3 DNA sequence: TGTGCCAGCAGCCCGGGGACAGGGACTATCTACGAGCAGTACTTC.

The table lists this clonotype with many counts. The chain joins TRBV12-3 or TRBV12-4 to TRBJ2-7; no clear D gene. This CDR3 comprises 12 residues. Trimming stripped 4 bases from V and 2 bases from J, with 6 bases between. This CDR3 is CASSSDTYEQYF. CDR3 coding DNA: TGTGCCAGCAGTTCCGATACCTACGAGCAGTACTTC.

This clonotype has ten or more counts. The CDR3 coding sequence is TGTGCCAGCAGTGAAAGTTGGGGCCCGGGGACCGGGGAGCTGTTTTTT. Protein sequence: CASSESWGPGTGELFF. The V gene is TRBV6-1, the J gene TRBJ2-2; the D call may be TRBD1 or TRBD2 (5 bases each). The germline V gene encodes CDR1 MNHNS and CDR2 SASEGT. The V gene lost 2 bases and the J gene lost 5 bases, with 15 bases spanning the gap. The CDR3 runs 16 residues.

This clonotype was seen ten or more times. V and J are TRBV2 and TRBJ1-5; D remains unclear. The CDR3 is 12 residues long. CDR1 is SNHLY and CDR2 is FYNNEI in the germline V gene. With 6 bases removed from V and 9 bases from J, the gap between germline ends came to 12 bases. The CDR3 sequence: CASSEAVGPQHF. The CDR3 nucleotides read TGTGCCAGCAGCGAGGCAGTTGGGCCCCAGCATTTT.

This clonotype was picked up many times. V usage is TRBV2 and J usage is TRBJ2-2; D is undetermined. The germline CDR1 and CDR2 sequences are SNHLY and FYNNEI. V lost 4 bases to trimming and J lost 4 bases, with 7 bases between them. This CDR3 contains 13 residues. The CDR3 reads CASSAEVTGELFF. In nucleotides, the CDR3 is TGTGCCAGCAGTGCCGAGGTCACCGGGGAGCTGTTTTTT.

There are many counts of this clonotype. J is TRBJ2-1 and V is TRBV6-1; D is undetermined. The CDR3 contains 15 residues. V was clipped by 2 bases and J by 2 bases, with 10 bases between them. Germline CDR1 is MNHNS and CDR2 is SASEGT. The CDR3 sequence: CASSELSAPYNEQFF. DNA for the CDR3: TGTGCCAGCAGTGAACTAAGCGCGCCCTACAATGAGCAGTTCTTC.

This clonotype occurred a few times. CDR3 nucleotide sequence: TGCGCCAGCACACCCCGTGGGGACAGTACGCGCGAGCAGTACTTC. The encoded protein is CASTPRGDSTREQYF. The chain joins TRBV5-1 to TRBJ2-7, with 7 bases identical to TRBD1. The CDR3 length is 15 residues. V lost 6 bases and J lost 6; bases outside the gene matches: 15. Germline lookup yields CDR1 SGHRS and CDR2 YFSETQ.